One and the same sample provided the 18 T cell receptor beta chains below, sequenced in a study of shared clonotypes between healthy human individuals. The protocol was immunoSEQ multiplex PCR, while the TCRdb copy is restricted to in-frame clones and leaves out a portion. The table has around 600,000 clones, 97% seen once. The source material was naive CD4+ T cells sorted from blood. The subset here: CD45RA+ positively selected. The receptors shown here come from a woman aged 25 to 45 in good health.

This rearrangement joins TRBV6-5 to TRBJ2-7, with 9 bases fitting TRBD2. In germline, CDR1 is MNHEY, CDR2 SVGAGI. The CDR3 sequence is 14 residues long. Trimming removed 6 bases from V and 2 bases from J; junction bases left unmatched: 5. CDR3 DNA: TGTGCCAGCAGACGGGGACTAGCTCCCTACGAGCAGTACTTC. Protein sequence: CASRRGLAPYEQYF.

V usage is TRBV29-1 and J usage is TRBJ2-6, with 8 bases lining up with TRBD2. V was pared by 7 bases and J by 1 base, with 6 bases of the junction left unmatched. From germline, CDR1 is SQVTM and CDR2 ANQGSEA. The CDR3 totals 15 residues. CDR3 DNA sequence: TGCAGCGCCTTAGCGGGATCATCTGGGGCCAACGTCCTGACTTTC. Translating gives CSALAGSSGANVLTF.

The CDR3 DNA is TGTGCCAGCAGCTCCCTCCCTTACGAGCAGTACTTC. Its protein product is CASSSLPYEQYF. The genes are TRBV7-9 and TRBJ2-7; D is uncertain. V was trimmed by 4 bases and J by 4 bases, leaving 8 bases between them. The CDR3 sequence is 12 residues long. Germline V lookup: CDR1 SEHNR, CDR2 FQNEAQ (reference sequence). The full variable domain, its missing parts supplied by reference TRBV7-9 and TRBJ2-7, is DTGVSQNPRHKITKRGQNVTFRCDPISEHNRLYWYRQTLGQGPEFLTYFQNEAQLEKSRLLSDRFSAERPKGSFSTLEIQRTEQGDSAMYLCASSSLPYEQYFGPGTRLTVT.

The gene calls are TRBV5-4 and TRBJ2-3, with TRBD2 matching over 10 bases. The V segment lost 5 bases and the J segment 2 bases; nucleotides outside the gene matches: 8. This CDR3 region has 16 residues. CDR1 is SGHNT, CDR2 YYREEE, per germline (reference sequence). CDR3 sequence (DNA): TGTGCCAGCAGTCGTATAGCGGGAGGAACCACAGATACGCAGTATTTT. Its protein product is CASSRIAGGTTDTQYF.

V and J are TRBV6-1 and TRBJ2-7, with 9 bases that match TRBD2. The J segment lost 2 bases and the V segment lost 8 bases, leaving 7 bases of the junction unmatched. The CDR3 loop spans 14 amino acids. The germline gives CDR1 MNHNS, CDR2 SASEGT. Written as DNA, the CDR3 is TGTGCCAGCGGGCCGGGACTAGCCCCCTACGAGCAGTACTTC. This codes for CASGPGLAPYEQYF.

This CDR3 reads CASSEPGSGGIFSGQYF. Here the CDR3 DNA reads TGTGCCAGCAGTGAGCCCGGGTCGGGTGGAATATTTTCGGGGCAGTACTTC. The chain links TRBV25-1 to TRBJ2-7, with unresolved D. CDR1 is MGHDK, CDR2 SYGVNS, per germline. This CDR3 spans 17 amino acids. The ends were cut back, 3 bases at V and 9 bases at J, with 27 bases in the middle.

The CDR3 DNA is TGCGCCAGCAGCCATCTTTATAGAGGGCCCGGCTCCTACGAGCAGTACTTC. Residues: CASSHLYRGPGSYEQYF. The chain is built from TRBV4-1 and TRBJ2-7; D is possibly TRBD2 (5 bases). Looked up from germline, CDR1 is MGHRA and CDR2 is YSYEKL. The CDR3 is 17 amino acids. The germline V and J ends were trimmed by 3 bases and 0 bases, with 18 bases remaining between them.

This rearrangement joins TRBV27 to TRBJ1-1; no reliable D call. V lost 5 bases, J lost 1 base, and 8 bases lay in between. This CDR3 region has 13 residues. Germline-derived CDR1 and CDR2 are MNHEY and SMNVEV (reference sequence). In DNA, the CDR3 is TGTGCCAGCAGTGAGCGACGGAACACTGAAGCTTTCTTT. This encodes CASSERRNTEAFF.

The chain recombines TRBV30 with TRBJ2-1; tentatively, D is TRBD2 (5 bases). Trimming took 3 bases from V and 0 from J, leaving 9 bases between them. Germline values: CDR1 GTSNPN, CDR2 SVGIG (reference sequence). The CDR3 totals 14 residues. The CDR3 DNA sequence: TGTGCCTGGAGAACTAGTAGCTCCTACAATGAGCAGTTCTTC. Translated, it gives CAWRTSSSYNEQFF.

This clone was seen just once. The rearrangement uses TRBV28 and TRBJ2-7; TRBD2 matches at 11 bases. Germline CDR1 reads MDHEN; CDR2 reads SYDVKM. Germline trimming cut 5 bases from V and 2 bases from J; bases unmatched to any gene: 8. The CDR3 has 16 amino acids. In nucleotides, the CDR3 is TGTGCCAGCAGTGAGAGCGGGACTAGCGGAGCCTACGAGCAGTACTTC. Its translation: CASSESGTSGAYEQYF.

This chain connects TRBV7-9 to TRBJ2-7; maybe TRBD2 (6 bases). Trimming took 7 bases from V and 12 from J, leaving 28 bases between them. The CDR3 length is 15 residues. Germline CDR1 and CDR2: SEHNR and FQNEAQ (reference sequence). This CDR3 is CASKFQGGPSLSLYF. The DNA of the CDR3 is TGTGCCAGCAAATTCCAGGGAGGACCCTCTTTGTCCCTGTACTTC. Based on the CDR3 plus reference TRBV7-9 and TRBJ2-7, the full variable domain is DTGVSQNPRHKITKRGQNVTFRCDPISEHNRLYWYRQTLGQGPEFLTYFQNEAQLEKSRLLSDRFSAERPKGSFSTLEIQRTEQGDSAMYLCASKFQGGPSLSLYFGPGTRLTVT.

This clone was detected once. The J gene is TRBJ2-7, the V gene TRBV29-1; the match to TRBD2 covers 10 bases. In germline, CDR1 is SQVTM, CDR2 ANQGSEA. V shed 1 base and J 3 bases; nucleotides not matched to a gene: 9. This CDR3 is built from 16 residues. The CDR3 is CSVEVPSGRMNYEQYF. The CDR3, as DNA: TGCAGCGTTGAAGTCCCTAGCGGGAGAATGAACTACGAGCAGTACTTC.

This chain uses TRBV28 with TRBJ2-1; 9 positions match TRBD1. The CDR3 length is 15 residues. V lost 6 bases to trimming and J lost 6 bases; unmatched junction nucleotides: 9. Per the germline V gene, CDR1 is MDHEN and CDR2 is SYDVKM. The CDR3 nucleotides are TGTGCCAGCAGACCTATGGGACAGGGTATCAATGAGCAGTTCTTC. Amino acid sequence: CASRPMGQGINEQFF.

The J gene is TRBJ2-1, the V gene TRBV15, with TRBD2 matching 8 bases. Germline V gives CDR1 LNHNV, CDR2 YYDKDF (reference sequence). The CDR3 consists of 17 residues. Trimming took 4 bases from V and 0 from J; bases not matched to a gene: 8. DNA of the CDR3: TGTGCCACCAGCACCCGAATTAGCGGGGACTCCTACAATGAGCAGTTCTTC. Protein sequence: CATSTRISGDSYNEQFF. The full variable domain, rest sourced from reference TRBV15 and TRBJ2-1, is DAMVIQNPRYQVTQFGKPVTLSCSQTLNHNVMYWYQQKSSQAPKLLFHYYDKDFNNEADTPDNFQSRRPNTSFCFLDIRSPGLGDTAMYLCATSTRISGDSYNEQFFGPGTRLTVL.

This chain uses TRBV7-2 with TRBJ2-3; 8 positions agree with TRBD2. V shed 6 bases, J shed 0 bases, and the junction held 8 bases outside the gene matches. This CDR3 spans 16 amino acids. The germline V gene encodes CDR1 SGHTA and CDR2 FQGNSA. The CDR3 is CASRLTSGLSTDTQYF. The DNA for the CDR3 is TGTGCCAGCAGACTAACTAGCGGCCTTAGCACAGATACGCAGTATTTT. The variable domain in full, with the rest retrieved from reference TRBV7-2 and TRBJ2-3, is GAGVSQSPSNKVTEKGKDVELRCDPISGHTALYWYRQSLGQGLEFLIYFQGNSAPDKSGLPSDRFSAERTGGSVSTLTIQRTQQEDSAVYLCASRLTSGLSTDTQYFGPGTRLTVL.

V and J are TRBV7-2 and TRBJ2-3; D remains ambiguous. V lost 1 base, J lost 5 bases, and 10 bases lay in between. CDR3 length: 14 amino acids. Germline CDR1 and CDR2: SGHTA and FQGNSA. The CDR3 region has the DNA TGTGCCAGCAGCTTAGGCTGGACGCGAGATACGCAGTATTTT. As protein: CASSLGWTRDTQYF.

The CDR3 nucleotides read TGTGCCAGCAGCTTAGCAGGACAGCGGGTCGGGGAGACCCAGTACTTC. The encoded protein is CASSLAGQRVGETQYF. The chain combines TRBV11-2 with TRBJ2-5; TRBD1 or TRBD2 may be the D gene (6 bases each). Germline-derived CDR1 and CDR2 are SGHAT and FQNNGV. V lost 1 base, J lost 5 bases, and 17 bases lay in between. The CDR3 runs to 16 residues.

This chain joins TRBV28 and TRBJ2-7; 8 bases line up with TRBD2. Trimming at V came to 4 bases and at J to 5 bases, leaving 7 bases not matched to a gene. This CDR3 region has 14 residues. CDR1 and CDR2 (germline): MDHEN, SYDVKM. CDR3 in DNA: TGTGCCAGCAGTTCCGCAGCGGGAGAACACGAGCAGTACTTC. Translating gives CASSSAAGEHEQYF.